Listed below are T cell receptor beta chains from one sample, sequenced in a study of CD4 T cells in relation to SARS-CoV-2 and coronaviruses. Their antigens are not known. The protocol was immunoSEQ multiplex PCR, while the TCRdb copy is restricted to in-frame clones and leaves out a portion. The sample includes tens of thousands of clones, 76% of them seen just once. Sequencing was performed on CD4+ T cells from PBMCs, cultured in vitro. These receptors originate from a human donor in good health. Each CDR3 is given with its conserved first and last residue. Each record gives: D gene, V gene, clone size, J gene, CDR3 protein, CDR3 DNA. The D gene is left open where the match is weak. Expanded clones get a size class; other rows say once, few or many, or leave the size out.

NA	TRBV19	NA	TRBJ2-3	CASSIDGGGTDTQYF	TGTGCCAGTAGTATAGATGGCGGGGGCACAGATACGCAGTATTTT
TRBD2	TRBV6-2/TRBV6-3	NA	TRBJ2-5	CASSYAGTSGGRGETQYF	TGTGCCAGCAGTTATGCCGGGACTAGCGGGGGAAGGGGAGAGACCCAGTACTTC
TRBD2	TRBV7-2	NA	TRBJ2-7	CASSLSGGTYEQYF	TGTGCCAGCAGCTTAAGCGGGGGTACCTACGAGCAGTACTTC
TRBD1	TRBV7-9	NA	TRBJ1-1	CASSFSGGEAFF	TGTGCCAGCAGCTTCTCAGGGGGTGAAGCTTTCTTT
NA	TRBV6-2/TRBV6-3	NA	TRBJ1-4	CASSRGGPPNEKLFF	TGTGCCAGCAGCCGCGGGGGGCCACCAAATGAAAAACTGTTTTTT
NA	TRBV5-1	NA	TRBJ2-1	CASREGTNNEQFF	TGCGCCAGCAGGGAAGGGACAAACAATGAGCAGTTCTTC
NA	TRBV5-1	NA	TRBJ1-1	CASSIAGPYTEAFF	TGCGCCAGCAGCATCGCAGGCCCGTACACTGAAGCTTTCTTT
TRBD2	TRBV30	NA	TRBJ2-5	CAWSVLAGAAGETQYF	TGTGCCTGGAGTGTTCTAGCGGGAGCGGCGGGTGAGACCCAGTACTTC
TRBD1	TRBV6-2/TRBV6-3	NA	TRBJ1-5	CASSAARGDNQPQHF	TGTGCCAGCAGTGCTGCCAGGGGGGACAATCAGCCCCAGCATTTT
NA	TRBV19	NA	TRBJ2-5	CASRAEETQYF	TGTGCCAGTCGGGCGGAAGAGACCCAGTACTTC
TRBD2	TRBV5-5	NA	TRBJ2-7	CASSWGGAAYEQYF	TGTGCCAGCAGCTGGGGGGGTGCCGCGTACGAGCAGTACTTC
NA	TRBV7-9	NA	TRBJ2-1	CASSLFGGTAQVEQFF	TGTGCCAGCAGCTTATTTGGGGGGACAGCCCAGGTTGAGCAGTTCTTC
TRBD1	TRBV5-1	NA	TRBJ2-7	CASSLVGDRDHEQYF	TGCGCCAGCAGCTTGGTGGGGGACAGGGACCACGAGCAGTACTTC
NA	TRBV7-9	NA	TRBJ1-1	CASSLAGLANTEAFF	TGTGCCAGCAGCTTAGCGGGGCTGGCGAACACTGAAGCTTTCTTT
NA	TRBV2	NA	TRBJ1-4	CASSDESDGKLFF	TGTGCCAGCAGTGACGAATCCGACGGAAAACTGTTTTTT
NA	TRBV4-1	few	TRBJ1-1	CASSQFGRGNTEAFF	TGCGCCAGCAGCCAATTTGGGCGAGGAAACACTGAAGCTTTCTTT
NA	TRBV7-9	NA	TRBJ1-4	CASSLDSGPQGYEKLFF	TGTGCCAGCAGCTTAGACTCCGGGCCCCAAGGCTATGAAAAACTGTTTTTT
NA	TRBV2	once	TRBJ2-7	CASRLLLDRPHEQYF	TGTGCCAGCAGGCTGCTGTTGGACAGACCTCACGAGCAGTACTTC
TRBD2	TRBV2	NA	TRBJ2-1	CASIGLADYNEQFF	TGTGCCAGCATCGGACTAGCGGATTACAATGAGCAGTTCTTC
NA	TRBV6-6	NA	TRBJ2-7	CASSYVADASYEQYF	TGTGCCAGCAGTTACGTTGCGGACGCCTCCTACGAGCAGTACTTC
TRBD1	TRBV5-1	once	TRBJ2-6	CASSPQGAGANVLTF	TGCGCCAGCAGCCCCCAGGGGGCTGGGGCCAACGTCCTGACTTTC
TRBD1	TRBV6-5	NA	TRBJ1-1	CASSSGQGNTEAFF	TGTGCCAGCAGTTCGGGACAGGGGAACACTGAAGCTTTCTTT
TRBD1	TRBV7-9	NA	TRBJ1-5	CASSLELGQQHF	TGTGCCAGCAGCTTAGAACTGGGACAGCAGCATTTT
NA	TRBV3-1/TRBV3-2	NA	TRBJ1-6	CASSQDSGSLSSYNSPLHF	TGTGCCAGCAGCCAAGACTCTGGCTCATTGAGCTCCTATAATTCACCCCTCCACTTT
NA	TRBV2	few	TRBJ1-5	CASKRGNQPQHF	TGTGCCAGCAAAAGGGGCAATCAGCCCCAGCATTTT
NA	TRBV6-2/TRBV6-3	few	TRBJ1-2	CASSEGQGYGYTF	TGTGCCAGCAGTGAGGGGCAGGGCTATGGCTACACCTTC
NA	TRBV5-1	NA	TRBJ2-1	CASSLEGIYNEQFF	TGCGCCAGCAGCTTGGAAGGTATCTACAATGAGCAGTTCTTC
NA	TRBV5-5	NA	TRBJ1-4	CASSPRTATNEKLFF	TGTGCCAGCAGCCCGAGGACGGCAACTAATGAAAAACTGTTTTTT
TRBD2	TRBV3-1/TRBV3-2	NA	TRBJ2-3	CASSHHWVGRRSTDTQYF	TGTGCCAGCAGCCACCACTGGGTCGGGAGGCGGAGCACAGATACGCAGTATTTT
NA	TRBV9	few	TRBJ1-1	CASSVGAGNTEAFF	TGTGCCAGCAGCGTAGGGGCAGGGAACACTGAAGCTTTCTTT
TRBD2	TRBV5-1	NA	TRBJ2-3	CASSLPQGGNTQYF	TGCGCCAGCAGCTTACCTCAGGGAGGGAATACGCAGTATTTT
TRBD1	TRBV4-3	NA	TRBJ1-6	CASSNRGDNSPLHF	TGCGCCAGCAGCAACAGGGGGGATAATTCACCCCTCCACTTT
TRBD2	TRBV9	NA	TRBJ2-1	CASSQAAGDYNEQFF	TGTGCCAGCAGCCAGGCGGCGGGAGACTACAATGAGCAGTTCTTC
NA	TRBV18	NA	TRBJ2-5	CASSPQGEGSTTQYF	TGTGCCAGCTCCCCTCAGGGGGAGGGATCGACGACCCAGTACTTC
NA	TRBV7-2	NA	TRBJ2-6	CASLAGGANVLTF	TGTGCCAGCCTCGCTGGCGGGGCCAACGTCCTGACTTTC
TRBD2	TRBV5-1	NA	TRBJ2-3	CASSISGDSTDTQYF	TGCGCCAGCAGCATTAGCGGGGATAGCACAGATACGCAGTATTTT
NA	TRBV19	NA	TRBJ1-2	CASSYLTENYGYTF	TGTGCCAGTAGCTACCTGACAGAAAACTATGGCTACACCTTC
NA	TRBV5-6	NA	TRBJ1-4	CASSSLTATNEKLFF	TGTGCCAGCAGCTCCCTCACGGCAACTAATGAAAAACTGTTTTTT
NA	TRBV2	NA	TRBJ2-7	CASSPDGGYEQYF	TGTGCCAGCAGCCCGGACGGGGGCTACGAGCAGTACTTC
NA	TRBV3-1/TRBV3-2	NA	TRBJ1-1	CASSQDWTAREAFF	TGTGCCAGCAGCCAAGATTGGACAGCCCGTGAAGCTTTCTTT
NA	TRBV6-2/TRBV6-3	NA	TRBJ1-5	CASSSSGGNQPQHF	TGTGCCAGCAGTTCTTCAGGGGGCAATCAGCCCCAGCATTTT
NA	TRBV19	NA	TRBJ1-4	CASKQTAETTNEKLFF	TGTGCCAGTAAACAGACCGCAGAAACAACTAATGAAAAACTGTTTTTT
TRBD2	TRBV5-4	NA	TRBJ2-5	CASSTSVGPLAETQYF	TGTGCCAGCAGCACCTCTGTAGGGCCACTAGCGGAGACCCAGTACTTC
NA	TRBV3-1/TRBV3-2	few	TRBJ1-6	CASSQVGGSPLHF	TGTGCCAGCAGCCAAGTTGGGGGGTCACCCCTCCACTTT
NA	TRBV7-9	NA	TRBJ2-7	CASSLGGRHEQYF	TGTGCCAGCAGCTTAGGGGGGCGGCACGAGCAGTACTTC
TRBD2	TRBV11-1	NA	TRBJ2-4	CASTDFSGGKNIQYF	TGTGCCAGCACCGACTTTAGCGGGGGGAAAAACATTCAGTACTTC
TRBD1	TRBV4-1	few	TRBJ1-2	CASSQDSDPFRDRVNYGYTF	TGCGCCAGCAGCCAAGACTCAGATCCTTTCCGGGACAGGGTTAACTATGGCTACACCTTC
NA	TRBV11-1	NA	TRBJ2-5	CASSLGGGNALETQYF	TGTGCCAGCAGCTTAGGGGGCGGAAATGCTCTCGAGACCCAGTACTTC
TRBD2	TRBV7-9	NA	TRBJ2-1	CASSLDWSRRTSGENEQFF	TGTGCCAGCAGCTTAGATTGGTCAAGGCGGACTAGCGGGGAGAATGAGCAGTTCTTC
TRBD1	TRBV30	NA	TRBJ1-2	CAWRDRGFGGYTF	TGTGCCTGGAGGGACAGGGGTTTCGGTGGCTACACCTTC
NA	TRBV5-1	few	TRBJ1-1	CASSSQYMNTEAFF	TGCGCCAGCAGCTCCCAATATATGAACACTGAAGCTTTCTTT
TRBD1	TRBV29-1	NA	TRBJ2-7	CSVDQGAFEQYF	TGCAGCGTTGATCAGGGGGCATTTGAGCAGTACTTC
NA	TRBV5-6	NA	TRBJ2-5	CASSLDTPYQETQYF	TGTGCCAGCAGCTTGGACACTCCGTACCAAGAGACCCAGTACTTC
NA	TRBV20-1	NA	TRBJ2-5	CSVGTPRTQYF	TGCAGTGTTGGGACACCGAGGACCCAGTACTTC
TRBD1	TRBV5-1	NA	TRBJ1-2	CASSSLGGDSYGYTF	TGCGCCAGCAGCTCCTTAGGGGGGGACAGCTATGGCTACACCTTC
TRBD1	TRBV4-3	once	TRBJ1-1	CASSHHRGSLSTEAFF	TGCGCCAGCAGCCATCACAGGGGGAGCCTAAGTACTGAAGCTTTCTTT
NA	TRBV28	once	TRBJ2-7	CASSIGQFFPTYEQYF	TGTGCCAGCAGTATAGGACAGTTCTTCCCAACCTACGAGCAGTACTTC
NA	TRBV5-1	NA	TRBJ2-5	CASSLGVGGLQETQYF	TGCGCCAGCAGCTTGGGGGTTGGGGGTCTCCAAGAGACCCAGTACTTC
TRBD2	TRBV5-1	NA	TRBJ2-3	CASSLVSGSDPDTQYF	TGCGCCAGCAGCTTGGTCAGCGGGAGTGACCCAGATACGCAGTATTTT